This T cell receptor (beta chain) was profiled in a study of CXCR3-negative and CXCR3-positive naive CD8 T cells. Study-wide findings and caveats: CXCR3-negative naive cells had less hydrophobic TRB CDR3s than did CXCR3-positive naive cells.

Of note for this clonotype: Its antigen is still unknown.

UMI labels and 5' RACE were used to prepare the TRB cDNA libraries. TCRdb re-called the 5' RACE reads; one entry per CDR3 protein, DNA not given. The sample table includes around 150,000 distinct CDR3 sequences. In germline, CDR1 is MGHRA, CDR2 YSYEKL. The CDR3 has 13 residues. This rearrangement joins TRBV4-1 to TRBJ2-7; the D call from TCRdb, TRBD1, cannot be confirmed without DNA. The TCR originated in a human donor in good health. Some clones in this sample may be carry-over from other donors' samples. Input material: naive CXCR3+ CD8+ T cells from blood. Subset: CD45RO-CCR7+CD27+CD95- naive CD8+ T cells expressing CXCR3 (TNR3+). CDR3 sequence: CASSPRQGYEQYF.